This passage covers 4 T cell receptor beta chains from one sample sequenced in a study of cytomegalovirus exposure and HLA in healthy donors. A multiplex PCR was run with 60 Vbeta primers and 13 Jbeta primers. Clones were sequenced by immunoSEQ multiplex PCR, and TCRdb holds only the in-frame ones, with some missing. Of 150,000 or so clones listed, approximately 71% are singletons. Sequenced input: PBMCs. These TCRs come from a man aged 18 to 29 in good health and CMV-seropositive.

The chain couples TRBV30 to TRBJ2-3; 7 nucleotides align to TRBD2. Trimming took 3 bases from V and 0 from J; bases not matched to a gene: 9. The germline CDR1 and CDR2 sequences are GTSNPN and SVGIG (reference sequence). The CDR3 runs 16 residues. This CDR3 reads CAWRGGSGLSTDTQYF. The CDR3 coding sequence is TGTGCCTGGAGGGGCGGGAGCGGCCTTAGCACAGATACGCAGTATTTT.

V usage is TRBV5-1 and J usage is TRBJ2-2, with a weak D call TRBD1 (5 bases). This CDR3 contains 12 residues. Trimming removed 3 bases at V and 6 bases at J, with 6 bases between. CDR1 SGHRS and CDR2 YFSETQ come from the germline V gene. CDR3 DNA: TGCGCCAGCAGCTGGGGCGCCGGGGAGCTGTTTTTT. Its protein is CASSWGAGELFF.

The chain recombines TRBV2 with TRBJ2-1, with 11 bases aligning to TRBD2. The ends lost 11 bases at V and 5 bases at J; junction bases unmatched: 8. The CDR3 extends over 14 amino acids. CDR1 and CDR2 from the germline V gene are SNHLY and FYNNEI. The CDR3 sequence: CAHQGLAANNEQFF. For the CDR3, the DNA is TGTGCCCACCAGGGACTAGCGGCCAACAATGAGCAGTTCTTC.

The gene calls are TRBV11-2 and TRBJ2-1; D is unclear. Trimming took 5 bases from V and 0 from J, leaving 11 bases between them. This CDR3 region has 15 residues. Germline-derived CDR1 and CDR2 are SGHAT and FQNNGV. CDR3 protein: CASSLGLNSYNEQFF. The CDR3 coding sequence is TGTGCCAGCAGCCTAGGGCTTAACTCCTACAATGAGCAGTTCTTC.